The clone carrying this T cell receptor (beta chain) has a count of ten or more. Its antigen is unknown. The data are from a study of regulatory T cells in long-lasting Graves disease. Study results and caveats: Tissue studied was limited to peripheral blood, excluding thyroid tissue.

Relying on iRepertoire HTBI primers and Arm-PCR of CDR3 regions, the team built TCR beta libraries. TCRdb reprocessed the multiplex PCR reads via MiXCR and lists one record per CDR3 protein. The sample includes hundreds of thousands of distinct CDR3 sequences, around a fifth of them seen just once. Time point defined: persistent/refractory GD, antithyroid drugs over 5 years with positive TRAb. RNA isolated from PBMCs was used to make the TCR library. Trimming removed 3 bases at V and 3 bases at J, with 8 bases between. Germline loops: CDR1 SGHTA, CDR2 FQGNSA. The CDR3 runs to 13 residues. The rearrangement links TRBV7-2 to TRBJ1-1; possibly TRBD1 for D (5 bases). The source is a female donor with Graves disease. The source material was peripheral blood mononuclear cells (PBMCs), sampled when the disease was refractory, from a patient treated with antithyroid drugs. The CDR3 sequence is CASSLGVYTEAFF. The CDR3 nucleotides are TGTGCCAGCAGCTTGGGGGTTTACACTGAAGCTTTCTTT.